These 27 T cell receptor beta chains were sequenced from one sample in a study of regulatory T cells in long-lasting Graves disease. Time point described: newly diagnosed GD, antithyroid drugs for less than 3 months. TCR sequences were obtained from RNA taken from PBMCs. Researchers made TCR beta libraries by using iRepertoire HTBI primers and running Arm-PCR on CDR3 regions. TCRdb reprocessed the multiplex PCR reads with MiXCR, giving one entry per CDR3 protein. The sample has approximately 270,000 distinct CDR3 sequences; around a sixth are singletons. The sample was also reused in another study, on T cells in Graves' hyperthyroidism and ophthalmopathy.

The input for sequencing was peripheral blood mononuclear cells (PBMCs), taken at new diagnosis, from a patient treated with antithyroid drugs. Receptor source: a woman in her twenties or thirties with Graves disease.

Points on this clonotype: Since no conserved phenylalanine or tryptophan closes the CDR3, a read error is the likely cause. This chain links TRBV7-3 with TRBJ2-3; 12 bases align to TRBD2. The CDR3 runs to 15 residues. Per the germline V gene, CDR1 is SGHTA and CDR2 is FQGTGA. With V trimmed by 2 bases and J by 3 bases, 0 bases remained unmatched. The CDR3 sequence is CASSLGLAGTDTQYL. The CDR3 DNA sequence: TGTGCCAGCAGCTTAGGACTAGCGGGGACAGATACGCAGTATCTT.

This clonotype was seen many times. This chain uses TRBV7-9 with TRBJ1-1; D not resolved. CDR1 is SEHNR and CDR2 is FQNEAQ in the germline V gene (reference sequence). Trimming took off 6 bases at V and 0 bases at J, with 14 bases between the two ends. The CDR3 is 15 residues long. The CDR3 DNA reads TGTGCCAGCAGGCCGGCTGGAGGCATGAACACTGAAGCTTTCTTT. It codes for CASRPAGGMNTEAFF.

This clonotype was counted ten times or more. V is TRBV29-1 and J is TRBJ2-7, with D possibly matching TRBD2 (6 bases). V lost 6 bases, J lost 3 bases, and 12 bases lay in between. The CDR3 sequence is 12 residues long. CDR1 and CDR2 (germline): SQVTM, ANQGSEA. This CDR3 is CSVRDSHYEQYF. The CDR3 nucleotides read TGCAGCGTCCGGGACTCCCACTACGAGCAGTACTTC.

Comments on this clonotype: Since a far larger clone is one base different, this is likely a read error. The CDR3 protein is CASSQARFSRAAWEQFF. In DNA form, the CDR3 reads TGTGCCAGCAGCCAAGCCCGCTTCTCTAGGGCCGCCTGGGAGCAGTTCTTC. V and J are TRBV3-1 and TRBJ2-3; no clear D. The end of the DNA is better explained by TRBJ2-1, so the J call may be wrong. The CDR3 totals 17 residues. Germline V CDR1 and CDR2: LGHDT, YNNKEL (reference sequence).

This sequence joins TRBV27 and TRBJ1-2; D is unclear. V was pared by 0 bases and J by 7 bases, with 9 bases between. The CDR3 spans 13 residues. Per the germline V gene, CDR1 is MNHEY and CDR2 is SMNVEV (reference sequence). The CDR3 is CASSLSPAGGYTF. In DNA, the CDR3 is TGTGCCAGCAGTTTATCCCCCGCGGGTGGCTACACCTTC.

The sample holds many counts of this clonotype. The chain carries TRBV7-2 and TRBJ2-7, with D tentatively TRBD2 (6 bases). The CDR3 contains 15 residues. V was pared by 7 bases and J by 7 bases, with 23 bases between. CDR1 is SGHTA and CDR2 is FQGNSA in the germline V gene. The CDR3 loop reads CASNRRASASWEQYF. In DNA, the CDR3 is TGTGCCAGCAACCGGAGGGCTAGCGCGTCGTGGGAGCAGTACTTC. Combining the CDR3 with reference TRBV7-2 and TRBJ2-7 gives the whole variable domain GAGVSQSPSNKVTEKGKDVELRCDPISGHTALYWYRQSLGQGLEFLIYFQGNSAPDKSGLPSDRFSAERTGGSVSTLTIQRTQQEDSAVYLCASNRRASASWEQYFGPGTRLTVT.

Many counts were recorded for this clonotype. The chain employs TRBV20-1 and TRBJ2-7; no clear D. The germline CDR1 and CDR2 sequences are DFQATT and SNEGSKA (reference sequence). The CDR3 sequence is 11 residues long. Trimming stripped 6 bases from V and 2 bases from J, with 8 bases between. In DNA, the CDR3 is TGCAGTGCGCCGACAACCTACGAGCAGTACTTC. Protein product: CSAPTTYEQYF.

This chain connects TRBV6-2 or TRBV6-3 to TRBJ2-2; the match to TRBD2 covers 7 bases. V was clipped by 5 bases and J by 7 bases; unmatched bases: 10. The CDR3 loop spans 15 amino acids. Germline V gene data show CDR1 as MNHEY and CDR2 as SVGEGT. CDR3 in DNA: TGTGCCAGCAGTGGCGGGACTAATAAAAACGGGGAGCTGTTTTTT. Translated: CASSGGTNKNGELFF.

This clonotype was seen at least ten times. The CDR3: CASSAEFNYGYTF. CDR3 nucleotide sequence: TGTGCCAGCAGTGCTGAGTTTAACTATGGCTACACCTTC. The chain joins TRBV2 to TRBJ1-2, with D uncertain. V dropped 4 bases and J dropped 1 base, with 7 bases sitting between them. CDR3 length: 13 amino acids. Germline CDR1 SNHLY, CDR2 FYNNEI.

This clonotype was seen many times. This CDR3 reads CASSDGGSRETQYF. The CDR3 region has the DNA TGTGCCAGCAGTGACGGGGGTAGCAGGGAGACCCAGTACTTC. The chain joins TRBV6-1 to TRBJ2-5; D possibly corresponds to TRBD2 (6 bases). The CDR3 loop spans 14 amino acids. Germline-derived CDR1 and CDR2 are MNHNS and SASEGT. Trimming cost V 3 bases and J 5 bases, with 13 bases left between them.

The CDR3 spells CASIGGDVSKSRDRGWGGYTF. Written as DNA, the CDR3 is TGTGCCAGCATAGGAGGCGACGTTAGCAAATCCCGGGACAGGGGTTGGGGCGGCTACACCTTC. The chain uses TRBV7-9 and TRBJ1-2, with 10 bases identical to TRBD1. Germline CDR1 and CDR2: SEHNR and FQNEAQ (reference sequence). The V gene end was trimmed by 7 bases and the J gene end by 8 bases; junction bases not matched to a gene: 31. The CDR3 spans 21 residues. Full variable domain (outside the CDR3, taken from reference TRBV7-9 and TRBJ1-2): DTGVSQNPRHKITKRGQNVTFRCDPISEHNRLYWYRQTLGQGPEFLTYFQNEAQLEKSRLLSDRFSAERPKGSFSTLEIQRTEQGDSAMYLCASIGGDVSKSRDRGWGGYTFGSGTRLTVV.

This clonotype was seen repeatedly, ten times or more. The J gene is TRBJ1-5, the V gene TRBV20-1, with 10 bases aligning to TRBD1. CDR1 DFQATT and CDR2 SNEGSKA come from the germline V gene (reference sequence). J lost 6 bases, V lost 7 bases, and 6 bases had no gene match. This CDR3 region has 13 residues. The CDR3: CSGMDRGGQPQHF. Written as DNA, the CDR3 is TGCAGTGGTATGGACAGGGGGGGTCAGCCCCAGCATTTT.

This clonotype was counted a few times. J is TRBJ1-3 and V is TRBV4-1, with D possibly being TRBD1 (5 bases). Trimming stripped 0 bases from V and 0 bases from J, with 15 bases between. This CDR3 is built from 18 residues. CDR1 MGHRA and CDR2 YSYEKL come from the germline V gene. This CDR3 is CASSQDLQGVSSGNTIYF. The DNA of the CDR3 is TGCGCCAGCAGCCAAGATCTGCAGGGCGTCTCCTCTGGAAACACCATATATTTT.

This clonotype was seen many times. The CDR3 loop is CASSLVASGHEQFF. The CDR3 DNA sequence: TGTGCCAGCAGCTTAGTGGCTAGCGGACACGAGCAGTTCTTC. The rearrangement links TRBV13 to TRBJ2-1; 7 nucleotides align to TRBD2. This CDR3 region has 14 residues. In germline, CDR1 is PRHDT, CDR2 FYEKMQ (reference sequence). Trimming at V came to 1 base and at J to 10 bases, leaving 7 bases not matched to a gene.

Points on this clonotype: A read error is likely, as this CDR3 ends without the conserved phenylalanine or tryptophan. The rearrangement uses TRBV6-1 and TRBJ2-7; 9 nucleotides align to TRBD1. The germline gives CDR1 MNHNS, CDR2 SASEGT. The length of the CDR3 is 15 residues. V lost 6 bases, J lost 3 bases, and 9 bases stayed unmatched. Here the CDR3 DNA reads TGTGCCAGCAGGAGCCGGGACAGGGCCCGCTACGAGCAGTACCTC. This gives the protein CASRSRDRARYEQYL.

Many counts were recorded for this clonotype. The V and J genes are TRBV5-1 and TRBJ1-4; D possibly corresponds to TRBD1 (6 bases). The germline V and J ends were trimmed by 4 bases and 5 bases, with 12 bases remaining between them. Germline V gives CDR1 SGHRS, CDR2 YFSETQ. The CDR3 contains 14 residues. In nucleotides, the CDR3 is TGCGCCAGCAGCGGGGACATCGGGAATGAAAAACTGTTTTTT. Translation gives CASSGDIGNEKLFF. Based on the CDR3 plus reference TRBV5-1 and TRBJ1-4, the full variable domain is KAGVTQTPRYLIKTRGQQVTLSCSPISGHRSVSWYQQTPGQGLQFLFEYFSETQRNKGNFPGRFSGRQFSNSRSEMNVSTLELGDSALYLCASSGDIGNEKLFFGSGTQLSVL.

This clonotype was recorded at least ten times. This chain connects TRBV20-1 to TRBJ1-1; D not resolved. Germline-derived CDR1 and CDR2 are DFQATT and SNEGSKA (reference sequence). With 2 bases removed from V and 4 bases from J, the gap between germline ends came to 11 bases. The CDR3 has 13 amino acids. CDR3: CSARRPLSTEAFF. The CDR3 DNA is TGCAGTGCTAGACGTCCTCTGAGCACTGAAGCTTTCTTT.

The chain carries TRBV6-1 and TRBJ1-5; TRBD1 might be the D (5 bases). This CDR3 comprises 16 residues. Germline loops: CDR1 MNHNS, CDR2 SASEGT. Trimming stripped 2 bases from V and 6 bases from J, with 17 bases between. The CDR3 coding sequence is TGTGCCAGCAGTGAACCTGGAGGAGGGGAGAGTCAGCCCCAGCATTTT. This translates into CASSEPGGGESQPQHF.

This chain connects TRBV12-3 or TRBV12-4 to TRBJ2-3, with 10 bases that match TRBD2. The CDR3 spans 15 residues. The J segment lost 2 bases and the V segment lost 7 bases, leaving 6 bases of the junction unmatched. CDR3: CASTYSGGHTDTQYF. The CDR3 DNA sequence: TGTGCCAGCACCTATAGCGGGGGGCACACAGATACGCAGTATTTT.

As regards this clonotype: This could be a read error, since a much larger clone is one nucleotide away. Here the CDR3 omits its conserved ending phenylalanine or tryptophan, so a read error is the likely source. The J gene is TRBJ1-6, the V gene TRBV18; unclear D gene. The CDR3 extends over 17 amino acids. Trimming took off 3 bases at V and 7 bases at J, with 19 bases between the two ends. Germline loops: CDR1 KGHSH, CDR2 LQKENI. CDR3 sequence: CASSPMGALMENSPLHL. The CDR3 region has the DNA TGTGCCAGCTCACCGATGGGCGCCCTCATGGAGAATTCACCCCTCCACTTG.

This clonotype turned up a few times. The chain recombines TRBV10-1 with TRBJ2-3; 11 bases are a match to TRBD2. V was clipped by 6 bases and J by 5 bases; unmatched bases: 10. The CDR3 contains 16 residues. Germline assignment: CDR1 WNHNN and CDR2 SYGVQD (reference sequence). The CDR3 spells CASSPLLAGGRDTQYF. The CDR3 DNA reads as TGCGCCAGCAGCCCCCTGCTAGCGGGGGGTCGAGATACGCAGTATTTT.

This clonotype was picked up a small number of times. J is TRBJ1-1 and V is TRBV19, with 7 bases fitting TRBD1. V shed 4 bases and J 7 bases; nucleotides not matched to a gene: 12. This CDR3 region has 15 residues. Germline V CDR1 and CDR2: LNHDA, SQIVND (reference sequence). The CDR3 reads CASSKRAGQPIEAFF. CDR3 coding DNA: TGTGCCAGTAGTAAGAGAGCGGGACAGCCTATTGAAGCTTTCTTT.

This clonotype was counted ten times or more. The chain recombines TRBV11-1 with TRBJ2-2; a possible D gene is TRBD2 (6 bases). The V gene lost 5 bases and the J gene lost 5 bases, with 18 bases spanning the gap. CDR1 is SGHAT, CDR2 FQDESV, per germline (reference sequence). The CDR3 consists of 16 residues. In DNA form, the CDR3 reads TGTGCCAGCAGCCAACCCGGGACTGGCAGAACCGGGGAGCTGTTTTTT. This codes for CASSQPGTGRTGELFF.

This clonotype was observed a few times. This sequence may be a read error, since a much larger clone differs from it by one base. CDR3 loop: CASGESLVSEAFF. CDR3 in DNA: TGTGCCAGCGGTGAAAGTTTAGTGTCTGAAGCTTTCTTT. The gene calls are TRBV2 and TRBJ1-1; D is undetermined. Germline V gives CDR1 SNHLY, CDR2 FYNNEI. The CDR3 is 13 residues long.

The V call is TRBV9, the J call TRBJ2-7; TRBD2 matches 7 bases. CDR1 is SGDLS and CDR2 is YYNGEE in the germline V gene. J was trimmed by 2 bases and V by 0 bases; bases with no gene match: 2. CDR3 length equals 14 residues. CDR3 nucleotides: TGTGCCAGCAGCGTAGGGGGGGGAGCCTACGAGCAGTACTTC. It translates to CASSVGGGAYEQYF.

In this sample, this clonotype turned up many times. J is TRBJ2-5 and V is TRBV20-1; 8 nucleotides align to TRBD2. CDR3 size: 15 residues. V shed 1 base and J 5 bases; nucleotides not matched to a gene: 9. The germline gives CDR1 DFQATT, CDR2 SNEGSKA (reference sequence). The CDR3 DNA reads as TGCAGTGCTAGAGGCCCCGGGGGGGCCCGTGAGACCCAGTACTTC. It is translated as CSARGPGGARETQYF.

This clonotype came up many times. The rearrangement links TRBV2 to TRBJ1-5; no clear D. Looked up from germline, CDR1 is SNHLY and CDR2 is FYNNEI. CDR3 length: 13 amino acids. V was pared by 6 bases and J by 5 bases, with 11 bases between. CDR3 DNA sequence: TGTGCCAGCAGCGACCGTGCCTATCAGCCCCAGCATTTT. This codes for CASSDRAYQPQHF.